The 5 T cell receptor beta chains given below trace back to one sample, sequenced in a study of T cell responses to AZD1222 COVID-19 vaccine. Assay used: immunoSEQ multiplex PCR; TCRdb lists only in-frame clones, some missing. This sample carries around 150,000 clones, 90% to 95% of them seen once, and the ten largest clones take 0.64%. Sample: peripheral blood, taken on day 0 of AZD1222 vaccination. The source of these receptors is an adult in good health.

The CDR3 spells CASSVTGGAFSEAFF. The CDR3 nucleotides read TGTGCCAGCTCAGTCACAGGGGGCGCATTCTCTGAAGCTTTCTTT. This sequence joins TRBV18 and TRBJ1-1, with 9 bases identical to TRBD1. Germline assignment: CDR1 KGHSH and CDR2 LQKENI. Trimming took 5 bases from V and 6 from J; bases not matched to a gene: 10. The CDR3 runs 15 residues.

The V gene is TRBV19, the J gene TRBJ1-2; D might be TRBD1 (5 bases). Germline CDR1 reads LNHDA; CDR2 reads SQIVND (reference sequence). The V end was cut by 8 bases, the J end by 5 bases, with 15 bases between. This CDR3 has 13 residues. CDR3 DNA sequence: TGTGCCAGTCACGAGGCACAGGCTTATGGCTACACCTTC. As protein: CASHEAQAYGYTF.

The chain recombines TRBV10-2 with TRBJ2-7, with D uncertain. V dropped 2 bases and J dropped 2 bases, with 7 bases sitting between them. The CDR3 spans 13 residues. CDR1 is WSHSY, CDR2 SAAADI, per germline. The CDR3 DNA reads TGCGCCAGCAGTGAGGGGCGAGCCTACGAGCAGTACTTC. Its protein is CASSEGRAYEQYF.

This clone was recorded once. Here the CDR3 reads CASSQAGGQYYGYTF. Here the CDR3 DNA reads TGCGCCAGCAGCCAGGCAGGGGGGCAGTACTATGGCTACACCTTC. V usage is TRBV4-1 and J usage is TRBJ1-2; TRBD1 agrees at 7 bases. Trimming took 3 bases from V and 3 from J; bases not matched to a gene: 7. Germline assignment: CDR1 MGHRA and CDR2 YSYEKL. CDR3 length equals 15 residues.

The CDR3 loop is CASKGKVIYEQYF. Written as DNA, the CDR3 is TGTGCCAGCAAGGGTAAGGTCATCTACGAGCAGTACTTC. The chain uses TRBV6-5 and TRBJ2-7, with no clear D. CDR1 is MNHEY and CDR2 is SVGAGI in the germline V gene. The CDR3 extends over 13 amino acids. V lost 7 bases to trimming and J lost 3 bases, with 13 bases between them.